This T cell receptor beta chain was found in a study of T cell responses to AZD1222 COVID-19 vaccine. Findings and limits, study-wide: Donors were chiefly white British, with a greater number of females, and clonal diversity was perhaps underestimated. Nearly half of spike-specific TCRs reportedly target variant regions that are unmutated in the B.1.351 and B.1.1.7 variants. Vaccination with two AZD1222 doses was followed by a rise in Spike-specific TCR breadth and depth. Spike-wide coverage was observed for vaccine-associated CD4 TCRs, with dominant responses at 160-218 and 743-854.

In the case of this clone: The antigen is not known.

The repertoire was sequenced with immunoSEQ multiplex PCR; TCRdb's copy has only in-frame clones and lacks some. Altogether roughly 100,000 clones are present, around 89% being singletons, with the ten largest covering about 2.3%. The CDR3 extends over 16 amino acids. Trimming shortened V by 3 bases and J by 2 bases, and 16 bases separated the two germline ends. CDR1 and CDR2 (germline): LGHNA, YNFKEQ. The V call is TRBV4-2, the J call TRBJ2-5; the D gene is possibly TRBD1 (7 bases). This clonotype was sampled from an adult in good health. The sample was peripheral blood, taken on day 0 of AZD1222 vaccination. CDR3 DNA: TGTGCCAGCAGCCAGTCAGGGGGGCGGGTTCAAGAGACCCAGTACTTC. As protein: CASSQSGGRVQETQYF.